This T cell receptor beta chain was obtained from a study of blood T cells in healthy people across ages. Study as a whole: There was about one barcoded beta molecule captured by template switching per two T cells.

Study conclusions and caveats: Diversity was estimated from one million T cells, and these estimates were considered underestimates. A roughly linear age-dependent decrease characterized TCR beta diversity per million T cells. Naive CD4+ cells and diversity were both higher in long-lived donors than in aged donors.

Alongside a J-beta primer mix, a sample-barcoded 5' primer served in a second PCR lasting roughly 7 to 11 cycles. TCRdb re-derived calls from the 5' RACE reads in MiXCR, one entry per CDR3 protein. The sample records about 1.6 million distinct CDR3 sequences, 30% to 40% being singletons. As concerns this clonotype: Its antigen is unknown.

Germline CDR1 reads DFQATT; CDR2 reads SNEGSKA (reference sequence). The length of the CDR3 is 14 residues. Sequenced sample: blood. This chain links TRBV20-1 with TRBJ2-4; 7 bases align to TRBD2. The J call may be wrong; the DNA end is better matched by TRBJ2-7. This receptor was identified in a woman aged 25-40 years in good health. CDR3 sequence reads: CSARDGGSLDEQYF. The CDR3 coding sequence is TGCAGTGCTAGAGACGGCGGGAGCCTGGACGAGCAGTACTTC.